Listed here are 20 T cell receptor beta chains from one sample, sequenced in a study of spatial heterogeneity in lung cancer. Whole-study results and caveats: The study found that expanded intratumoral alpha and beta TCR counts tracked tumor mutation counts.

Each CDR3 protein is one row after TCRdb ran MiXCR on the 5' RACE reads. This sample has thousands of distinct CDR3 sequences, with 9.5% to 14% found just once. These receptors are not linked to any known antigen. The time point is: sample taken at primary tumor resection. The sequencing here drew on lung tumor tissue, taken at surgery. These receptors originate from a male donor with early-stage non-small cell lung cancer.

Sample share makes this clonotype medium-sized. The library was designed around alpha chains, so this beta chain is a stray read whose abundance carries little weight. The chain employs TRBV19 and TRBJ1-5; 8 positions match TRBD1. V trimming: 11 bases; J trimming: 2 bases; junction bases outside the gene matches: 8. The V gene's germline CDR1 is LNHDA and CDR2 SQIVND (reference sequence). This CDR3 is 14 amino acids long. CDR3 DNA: TGTGCCGTAGGTTTGACAGGGGGCAATCAGCCCCAGCATTTT. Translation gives CAVGLTGGNQPQHF.

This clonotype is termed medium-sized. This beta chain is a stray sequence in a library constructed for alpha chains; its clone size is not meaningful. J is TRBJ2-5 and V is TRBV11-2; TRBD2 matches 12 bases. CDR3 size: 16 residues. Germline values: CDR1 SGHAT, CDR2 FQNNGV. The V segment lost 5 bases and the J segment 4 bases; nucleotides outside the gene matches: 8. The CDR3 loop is CASSAGLAGRRETQYF. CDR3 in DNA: TGTGCCAGCAGCGCCGGACTAGCGGGGCGTCGAGAGACCCAGTACTTC.

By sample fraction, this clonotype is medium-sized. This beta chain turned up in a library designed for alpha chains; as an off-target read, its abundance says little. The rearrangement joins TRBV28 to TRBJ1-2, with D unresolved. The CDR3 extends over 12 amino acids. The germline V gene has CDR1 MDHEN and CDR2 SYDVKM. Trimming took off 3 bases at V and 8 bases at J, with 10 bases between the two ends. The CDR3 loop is CASSFGLGGYTF. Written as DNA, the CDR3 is TGTGCCAGCAGTTTCGGACTGGGAGGCTACACCTTC.

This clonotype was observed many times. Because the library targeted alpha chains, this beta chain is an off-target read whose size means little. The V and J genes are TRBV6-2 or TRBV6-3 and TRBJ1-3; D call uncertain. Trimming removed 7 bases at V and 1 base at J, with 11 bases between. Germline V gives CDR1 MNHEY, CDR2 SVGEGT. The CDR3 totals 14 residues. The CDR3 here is CASKAGASGNTIYF. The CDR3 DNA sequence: TGTGCCAGCAAGGCGGGAGCTTCTGGAAACACCATATATTTT.

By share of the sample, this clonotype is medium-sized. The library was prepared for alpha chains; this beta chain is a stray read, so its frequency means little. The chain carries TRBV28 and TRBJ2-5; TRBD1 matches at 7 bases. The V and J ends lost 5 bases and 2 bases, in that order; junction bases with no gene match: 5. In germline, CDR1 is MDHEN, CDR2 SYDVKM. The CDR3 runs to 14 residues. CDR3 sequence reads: CASSRGQQQETQYF. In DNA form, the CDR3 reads TGTGCCAGCAGTAGGGGACAGCAACAAGAGACCCAGTACTTC.

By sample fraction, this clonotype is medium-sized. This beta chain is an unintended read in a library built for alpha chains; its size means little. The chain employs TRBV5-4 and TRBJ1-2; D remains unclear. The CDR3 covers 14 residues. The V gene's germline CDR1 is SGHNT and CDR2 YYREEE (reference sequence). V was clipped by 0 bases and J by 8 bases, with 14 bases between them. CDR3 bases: TGTGCCAGCAGCTTGGGGGGAATGCGGCGCGGCTACACCTTC. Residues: CASSLGGMRRGYTF.

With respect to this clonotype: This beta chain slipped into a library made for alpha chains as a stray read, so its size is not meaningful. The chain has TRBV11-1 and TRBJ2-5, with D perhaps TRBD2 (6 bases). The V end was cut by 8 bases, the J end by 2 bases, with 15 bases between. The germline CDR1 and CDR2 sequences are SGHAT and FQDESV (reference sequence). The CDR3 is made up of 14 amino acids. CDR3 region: CASRRDGRQETQYF. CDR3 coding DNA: TGTGCCAGCCGGAGGGACGGACGACAAGAGACCCAGTACTTC.

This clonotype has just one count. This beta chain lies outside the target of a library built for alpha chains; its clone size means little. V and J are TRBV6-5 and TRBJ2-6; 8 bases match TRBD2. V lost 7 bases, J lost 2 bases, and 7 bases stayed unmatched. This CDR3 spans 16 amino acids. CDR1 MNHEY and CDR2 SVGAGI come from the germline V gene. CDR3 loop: CASTRISGAGANVLTF. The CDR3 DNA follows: TGTGCCAGCACCAGGATTAGCGGGGCTGGGGCCAACGTCCTGACTTTC.

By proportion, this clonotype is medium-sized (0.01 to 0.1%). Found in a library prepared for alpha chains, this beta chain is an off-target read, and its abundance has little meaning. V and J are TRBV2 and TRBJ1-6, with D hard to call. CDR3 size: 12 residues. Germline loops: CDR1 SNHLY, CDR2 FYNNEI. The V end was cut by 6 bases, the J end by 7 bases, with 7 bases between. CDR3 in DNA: TGTGCCAGCAGCGTTCCCAATTCACCCCTCCACTTT. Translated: CASSVPNSPLHF.

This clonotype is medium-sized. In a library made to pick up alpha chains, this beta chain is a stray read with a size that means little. CDR3 sequence: CASSPGGAGTDTQYF. The CDR3 DNA reads as TGTGCCAGCAGTCCAGGCGGGGCCGGCACAGATACGCAGTATTTT. The rearrangement uses TRBV28 and TRBJ2-3, with D possibly TRBD2 on 6 matching bases. V shed 5 bases and J shed 1 base, with 13 bases lying between them. The CDR3 is 15 amino acids. The germline V gene encodes CDR1 MDHEN and CDR2 SYDVKM. Based on the CDR3 plus reference TRBV28 and TRBJ2-3, the full variable domain is DVKVTQSSRYLVKRTGEKVFLECVQDMDHENMFWYRQDPGLGLRLIYFSYDVKMKEKGDIPEGYSVSREKKERFSLILESASTNQTSMYLCASSPGGAGTDTQYFGPGTRLTVL.

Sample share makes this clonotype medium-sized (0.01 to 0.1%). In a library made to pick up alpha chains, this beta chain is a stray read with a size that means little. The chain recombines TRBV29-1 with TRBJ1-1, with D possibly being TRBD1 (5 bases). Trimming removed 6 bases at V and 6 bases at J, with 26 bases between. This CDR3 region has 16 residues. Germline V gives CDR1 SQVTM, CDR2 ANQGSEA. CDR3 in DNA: TGCAGCGTCGCGCGCAGACAGCGGGGGGGGTCAGCTGAAGCTTTCTTT. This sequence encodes CSVARRQRGGSAEAFF. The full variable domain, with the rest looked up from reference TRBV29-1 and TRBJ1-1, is SAVISQKPSRDICQRGTSLTIQCQVDSQVTMMFWYRQQPGQSLTLIATANQGSEATYESGFVIDKFPISRPNLTFSTLTVSNMSPEDSSIYLCSVARRQRGGSAEAFFGQGTRLTVV.

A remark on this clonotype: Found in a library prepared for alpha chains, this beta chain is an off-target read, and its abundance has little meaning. The CDR3 nucleotides read TGCAGTGCAATACCGGGACAGGGGAGTGAAAAACTGTTTTTT. It specifies CSAIPGQGSEKLFF. V gene TRBV20-1 combines with J gene TRBJ1-4; 10 nucleotides agree with TRBD1. This CDR3 has 14 residues. J gave up 7 bases and V 6 bases, and 8 bases lay outside the gene matches. CDR1 and CDR2 from the germline V gene are DFQATT and SNEGSKA (reference sequence).

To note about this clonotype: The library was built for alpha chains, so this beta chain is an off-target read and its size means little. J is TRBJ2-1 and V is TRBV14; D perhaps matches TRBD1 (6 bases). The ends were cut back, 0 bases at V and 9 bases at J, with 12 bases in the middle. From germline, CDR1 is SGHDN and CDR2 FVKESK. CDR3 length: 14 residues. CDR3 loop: CASSQELKGVEQFF. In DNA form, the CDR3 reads TGTGCCAGCAGCCAAGAGTTGAAGGGGGTTGAGCAGTTCTTC.

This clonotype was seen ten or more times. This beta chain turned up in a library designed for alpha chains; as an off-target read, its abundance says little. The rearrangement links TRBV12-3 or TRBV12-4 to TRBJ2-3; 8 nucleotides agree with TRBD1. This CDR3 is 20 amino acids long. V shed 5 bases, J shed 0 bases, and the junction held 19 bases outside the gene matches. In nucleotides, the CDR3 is TGTGCCAGCAGTCGGAGGGGACAGGTCGCATCCCTTACTAGCACAGATACGCAGTATTTT. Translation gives CASSRRGQVASLTSTDTQYF.

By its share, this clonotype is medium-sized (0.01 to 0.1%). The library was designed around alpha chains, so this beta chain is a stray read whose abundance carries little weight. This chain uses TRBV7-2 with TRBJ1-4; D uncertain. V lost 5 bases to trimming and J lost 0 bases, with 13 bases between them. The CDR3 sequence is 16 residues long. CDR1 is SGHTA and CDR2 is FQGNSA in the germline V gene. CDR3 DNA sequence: TGTGCCAGCAGCGTTCAGCGGTTTTCAACTAATGAAAAACTGTTTTTT. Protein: CASSVQRFSTNEKLFF.

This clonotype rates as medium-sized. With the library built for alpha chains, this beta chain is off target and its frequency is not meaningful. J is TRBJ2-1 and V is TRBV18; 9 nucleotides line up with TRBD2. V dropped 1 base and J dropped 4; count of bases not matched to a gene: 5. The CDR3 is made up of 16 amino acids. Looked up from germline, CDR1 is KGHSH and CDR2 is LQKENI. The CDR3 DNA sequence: TGTGCCAGCTCACCACGGGCGGGGGGGCCGTACAATGAGCAGTTCTTC. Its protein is CASSPRAGGPYNEQFF.

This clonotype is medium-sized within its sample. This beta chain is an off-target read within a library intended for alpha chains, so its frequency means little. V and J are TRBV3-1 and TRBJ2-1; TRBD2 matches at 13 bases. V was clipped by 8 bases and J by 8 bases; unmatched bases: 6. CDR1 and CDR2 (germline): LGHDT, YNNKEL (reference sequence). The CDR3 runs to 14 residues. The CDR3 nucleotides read TGTGCCAGCGGACGGACTAGCGGGAGTGATGAGCAGTTCTTC. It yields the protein CASGRTSGSDEQFF.

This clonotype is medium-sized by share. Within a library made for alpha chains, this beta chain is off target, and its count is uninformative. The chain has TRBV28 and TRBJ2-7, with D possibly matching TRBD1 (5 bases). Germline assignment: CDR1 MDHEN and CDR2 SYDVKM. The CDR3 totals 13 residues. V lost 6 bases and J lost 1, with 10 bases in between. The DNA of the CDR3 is TGTGCCAGCAGCTATGGACATTCCTACGAGCAGTACTTC. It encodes CASSYGHSYEQYF.

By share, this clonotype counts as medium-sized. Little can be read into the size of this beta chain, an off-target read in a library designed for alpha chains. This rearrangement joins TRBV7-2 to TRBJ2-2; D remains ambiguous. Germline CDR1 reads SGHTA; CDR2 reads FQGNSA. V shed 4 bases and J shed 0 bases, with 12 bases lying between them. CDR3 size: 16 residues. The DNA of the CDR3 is TGTGCCAGCAGCTCCCAACCCCTCGCGAACACCGGGGAGCTGTTTTTT. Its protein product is CASSSQPLANTGELFF.

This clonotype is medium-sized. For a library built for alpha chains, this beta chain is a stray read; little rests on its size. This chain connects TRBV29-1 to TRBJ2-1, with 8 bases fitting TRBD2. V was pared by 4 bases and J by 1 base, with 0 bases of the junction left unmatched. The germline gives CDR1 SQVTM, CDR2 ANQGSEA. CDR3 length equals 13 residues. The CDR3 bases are TGCAGCGTTGTAGCGGGGTCCTACAATGAGCAGTTCTTC. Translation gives CSVVAGSYNEQFF.